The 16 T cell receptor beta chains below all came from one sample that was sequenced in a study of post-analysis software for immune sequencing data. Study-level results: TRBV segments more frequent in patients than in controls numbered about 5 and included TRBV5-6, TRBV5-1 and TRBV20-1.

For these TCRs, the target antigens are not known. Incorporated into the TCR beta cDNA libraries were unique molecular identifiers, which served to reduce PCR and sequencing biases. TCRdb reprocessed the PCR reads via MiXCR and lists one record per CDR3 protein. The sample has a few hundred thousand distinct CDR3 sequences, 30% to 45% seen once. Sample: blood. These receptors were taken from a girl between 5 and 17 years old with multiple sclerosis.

The CDR3 nucleotides read TGCAGTGCTAGAGGACCCGGGACAGGGGTAGCGGGCAATCAGCCCCAGCATTTT. Its translation is CSARGPGTGVAGNQPQHF. The chain couples TRBV20-1 to TRBJ1-5, with TRBD1 matching over 10 bases. Germline V gene data show CDR1 as DFQATT and CDR2 as SNEGSKA (reference sequence). V lost 1 base and J lost 2; bases outside the gene matches: 11. The CDR3 sequence is 18 residues long.

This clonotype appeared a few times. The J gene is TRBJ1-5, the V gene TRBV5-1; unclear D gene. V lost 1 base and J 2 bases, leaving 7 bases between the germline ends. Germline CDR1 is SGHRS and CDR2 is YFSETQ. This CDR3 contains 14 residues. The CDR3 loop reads CASSLRGGNQPQHF. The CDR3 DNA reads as TGCGCCAGCAGCTTGCGGGGTGGCAATCAGCCCCAGCATTTT. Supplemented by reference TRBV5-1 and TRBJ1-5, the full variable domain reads KAGVTQTPRYLIKTRGQQVTLSCSPISGHRSVSWYQQTPGQGLQFLFEYFSETQRNKGNFPGRFSGRQFSNSRSEMNVSTLELGDSALYLCASSLRGGNQPQHFGDGTRLSIL.

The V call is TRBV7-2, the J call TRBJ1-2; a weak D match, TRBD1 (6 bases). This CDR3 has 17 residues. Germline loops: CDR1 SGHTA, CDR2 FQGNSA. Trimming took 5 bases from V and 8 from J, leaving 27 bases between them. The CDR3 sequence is CASSPHGTWGGELGYTF. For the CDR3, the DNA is TGTGCCAGCAGCCCCCACGGGACATGGGGCGGGGAATTAGGCTACACCTTC. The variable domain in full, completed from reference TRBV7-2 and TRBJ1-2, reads GAGVSQSPSNKVTEKGKDVELRCDPISGHTALYWYRQSLGQGLEFLIYFQGNSAPDKSGLPSDRFSAERTGGSVSTLTIQRTQQEDSAVYLCASSPHGTWGGELGYTFGSGTRLTVV.

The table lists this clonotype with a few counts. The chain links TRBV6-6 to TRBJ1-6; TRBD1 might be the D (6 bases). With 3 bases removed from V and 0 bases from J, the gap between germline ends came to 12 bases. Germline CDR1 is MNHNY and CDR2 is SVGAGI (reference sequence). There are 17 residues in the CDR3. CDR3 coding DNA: TGTGCCAGCAGTTATTCTCAGGGGAGCTCCTATAATTCACCCCTCCACTTT. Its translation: CASSYSQGSSYNSPLHF.

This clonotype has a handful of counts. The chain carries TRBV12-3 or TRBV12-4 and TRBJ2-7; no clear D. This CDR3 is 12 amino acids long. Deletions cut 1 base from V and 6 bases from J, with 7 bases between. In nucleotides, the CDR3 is TGTGCCAGCAGTTTAGTGTCCAGCGAGCAGTACTTC. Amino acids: CASSLVSSEQYF.

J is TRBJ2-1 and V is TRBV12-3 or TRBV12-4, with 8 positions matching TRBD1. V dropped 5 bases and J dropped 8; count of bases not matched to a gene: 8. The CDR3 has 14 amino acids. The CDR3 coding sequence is TGTGCCAGCAGTACTAGACAGGGGAGGCATGAGCAGTTCTTC. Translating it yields CASSTRQGRHEQFF.

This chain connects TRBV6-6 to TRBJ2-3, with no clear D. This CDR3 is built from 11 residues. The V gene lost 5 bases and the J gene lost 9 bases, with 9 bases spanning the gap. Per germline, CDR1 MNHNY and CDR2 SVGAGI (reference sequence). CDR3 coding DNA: TGTGCCAGCAGTGCCGTTGGAACGCAGTATTTT. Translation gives CASSAVGTQYF.

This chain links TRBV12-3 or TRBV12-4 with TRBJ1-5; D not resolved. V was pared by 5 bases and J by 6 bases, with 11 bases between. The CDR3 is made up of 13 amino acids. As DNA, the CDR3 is TGTGCCAGCAGTGGTGTTGAGGGTCAGCCCCAGCATTTT. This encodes CASSGVEGQPQHF.

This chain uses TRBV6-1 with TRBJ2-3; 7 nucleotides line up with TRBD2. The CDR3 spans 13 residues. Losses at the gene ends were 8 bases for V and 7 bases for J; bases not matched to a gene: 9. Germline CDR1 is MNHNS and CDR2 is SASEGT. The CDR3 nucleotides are TGTGCCAGCCTCTCGTCGGGGACTAATACGCAGTATTTT. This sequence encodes CASLSSGTNTQYF.

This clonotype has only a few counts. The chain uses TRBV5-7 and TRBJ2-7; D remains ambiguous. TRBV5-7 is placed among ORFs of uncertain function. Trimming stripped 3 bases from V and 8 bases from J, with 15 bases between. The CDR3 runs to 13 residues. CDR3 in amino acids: CASSSSAPTQQYF. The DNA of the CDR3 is TGTGCCAGCAGCTCCTCCGCCCCTACCCAGCAGTACTTC.

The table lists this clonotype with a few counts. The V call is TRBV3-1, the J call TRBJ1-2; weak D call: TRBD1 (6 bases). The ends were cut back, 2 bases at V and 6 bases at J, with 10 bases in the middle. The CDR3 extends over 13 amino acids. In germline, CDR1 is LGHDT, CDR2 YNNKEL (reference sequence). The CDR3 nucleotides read TGTGCCAGCAGCCAACAGGGGAATGATGGCTACACCTTC. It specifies CASSQQGNDGYTF.

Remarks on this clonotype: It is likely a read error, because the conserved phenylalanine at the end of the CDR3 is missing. CDR3 region: CSAGRLGRETQYL. DNA for the CDR3: TGCAGTGCGGGGCGACTAGGGCGAGAGACCCAGTACTTA. This chain uses TRBV20-1 with TRBJ2-5, with D perhaps TRBD2 (6 bases). Trimming removed 6 bases from V and 4 bases from J, with 15 bases in between. Germline values: CDR1 DFQATT, CDR2 SNEGSKA (reference sequence). This CDR3 spans 13 amino acids.

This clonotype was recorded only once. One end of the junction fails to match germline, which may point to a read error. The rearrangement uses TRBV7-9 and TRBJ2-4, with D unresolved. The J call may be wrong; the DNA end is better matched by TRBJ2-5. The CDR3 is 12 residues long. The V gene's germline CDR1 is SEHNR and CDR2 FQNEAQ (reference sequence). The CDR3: CANSSPRETQYF. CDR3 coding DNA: TGTGCCAACAGCTCCCCCCGGGAGACCCAGTACTTC.

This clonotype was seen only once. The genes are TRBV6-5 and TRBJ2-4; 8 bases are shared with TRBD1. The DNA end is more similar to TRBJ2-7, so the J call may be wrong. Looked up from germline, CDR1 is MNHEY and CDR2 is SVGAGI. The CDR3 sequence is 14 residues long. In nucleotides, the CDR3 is TGTGCCAGCATTAATACAGGGGGGAGCTACGAGCAGTACTTC. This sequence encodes CASINTGGSYEQYF.

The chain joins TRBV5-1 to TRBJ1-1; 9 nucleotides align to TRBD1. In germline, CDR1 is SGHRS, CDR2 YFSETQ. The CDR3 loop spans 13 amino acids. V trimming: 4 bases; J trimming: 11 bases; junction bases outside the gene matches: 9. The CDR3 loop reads CASSIRDRETAFF. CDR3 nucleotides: TGCGCCAGCAGCATCCGGGACAGGGAAACCGCTTTCTTT.

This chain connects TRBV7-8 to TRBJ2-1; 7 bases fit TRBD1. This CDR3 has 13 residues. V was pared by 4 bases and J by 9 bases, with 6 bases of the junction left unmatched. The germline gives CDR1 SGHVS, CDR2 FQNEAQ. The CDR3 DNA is TGTGCCAGCAGCTCCCAGGGGGTCGGTGAGCAGTTCTTC. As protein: CASSSQGVGEQFF.